The 5 T cell receptor beta chains below come from one sample, sequenced in a study of cytomegalovirus exposure and HLA in healthy donors. Both 60 Vbeta primers and 13 Jbeta primers went into the PCR. The protocol was immunoSEQ multiplex PCR, while the TCRdb copy is restricted to in-frame clones and leaves out a portion. The sample has roughly 130,000 clones; roughly 8.3% are singletons. Sequences were obtained from PBMCs. All receptors derive from a man aged 40-49 years in good health and CMV-seronegative.

The chain recombines TRBV6-6 with TRBJ2-2; 12 bases match TRBD1. The germline V gene encodes CDR1 MNHNY and CDR2 SVGAGI (reference sequence). Germline trimming cut 8 bases from V and 7 bases from J; bases unmatched to any gene: 8. CDR3 size: 15 residues. CDR3 loop: CASGGTGGIIGELFF. The CDR3 region has the DNA TGTGCCAGCGGAGGGACAGGGGGCATTATCGGGGAGCTGTTTTTT.

This clone was seen a handful of times. This chain uses TRBV5-1 with TRBJ2-7; 7 bases match TRBD1. CDR1 is SGHRS, CDR2 YFSETQ, per germline. V was clipped by 1 base and J by 0 bases; unmatched bases: 7. The CDR3 sequence is 16 residues long. The CDR3 DNA is TGCGCCAGCAGCTTGATTGGACAGGCTAGCTCCTACGAGCAGTACTTC. Its protein product is CASSLIGQASSYEQYF.

V is TRBV30 and J is TRBJ1-2; maybe TRBD1 (5 bases). Germline assignment: CDR1 GTSNPN and CDR2 SVGIG (reference sequence). V lost 5 bases, J lost 8 bases, and 15 bases lay in between. The CDR3 runs to 12 residues. CDR3 sequence: CAWWRGPGGYTF. CDR3 bases: TGTGCCTGGTGGAGGGGCCCGGGGGGCTACACCTTC.

This clone was found a few times. V is TRBV2 and J is TRBJ1-5, with 8 bases that match TRBD1. CDR3 length: 14 amino acids. V was clipped by 8 bases and J by 4 bases; unmatched bases: 7. In germline, CDR1 is SNHLY, CDR2 FYNNEI. The CDR3 is CASAIDRGNQPQHF. The CDR3 DNA reads as TGTGCCAGCGCAATTGACAGGGGAAATCAGCCCCAGCATTTT.

The rearrangement uses TRBV6-1 and TRBJ2-7; 13 nucleotides line up with TRBD2. CDR1 is MNHNS, CDR2 SASEGT, per germline. V lost 6 bases to trimming and J lost 5 bases; unmatched junction nucleotides: 7. The CDR3 covers 15 residues. CDR3 in amino acids: CASSPTSGRTNEQYF. CDR3 sequence (DNA): TGTGCCAGCAGCCCGACTAGCGGGAGGACTAACGAGCAGTACTTC.